The rows below give T cell receptor beta chains drawn from one sample of a study of cytomegalovirus exposure and HLA in healthy donors. The data were produced by immunoSEQ multiplex PCR, yet TCRdb's version contains in-frame clones alone and is incomplete. The table has 150,000 or so clones, 60% to 85% seen once; the top ten hold 0.6% to 0.9%. Input material: PBMCs. These receptors were taken from a female donor in good health and CMV-seronegative. Both conserved end residues are part of each CDR3. The D gene is left open where the match is weak. Rows may omit the clone size; those that give it use once, few, many or a size class.

V gene	D gene	J gene	clone size	CDR3 DNA	CDR3 protein
TRBV6-1	NA	TRBJ1-4	NA	TGTGCCAGCAGTGCCTTAGGAGGGGTTGAAAAACTGTTTTTT	CASSALGGVEKLFF
TRBV10-1	NA	TRBJ2-7	NA	TGCGCCAGCAGCAAGGGGGGGGTCGAGCAGTACTTC	CASSKGGVEQYF
TRBV18	NA	TRBJ1-4	NA	TGTGCCAGCTCATCCTGGACCGCTGACGGCGGGGAAAAACTGTTTTTT	CASSSWTADGGEKLFF
TRBV6-5	NA	TRBJ2-4	NA	TGTGCCAGCAGGCCTACAGCCAAAAACATTCAGTACTTC	CASRPTAKNIQYF
TRBV28	TRBD2	TRBJ2-7	few	TGTGCCAGCAGTCCCACTAGCGGGAGGTACCGGAGCTCCTACGAGCAGTACTTC	CASSPTSGRYRSSYEQYF
TRBV7-2	NA	TRBJ2-6	NA	TGTGCCAGCAGCCCTAAATCCTCCCCTCTCTCTGGGGCCAACGTCCTGACTTTC	CASSPKSSPLSGANVLTF
TRBV27	TRBD2	TRBJ2-1	NA	TGTGCCAGCAGTCCGTCGGGAGGATTTGACAATGAGCAGTTCTTC	CASSPSGGFDNEQFF
TRBV29-1	NA	TRBJ2-7	NA	TGCAGCGCCCATGACAGCTACGAGCAGTACTTC	CSAHDSYEQYF
TRBV6-5	TRBD1	TRBJ2-1	NA	TGTGCCAGCAGTTACTCGCAGGGGGTGAACAATGAGCAGTTCTTC	CASSYSQGVNNEQFF
TRBV30	NA	TRBJ2-2	NA	TGTGCCTGGAGCCAACCGGGTCGGGCCGGGGAGCTGTTTTTT	CAWSQPGRAGELFF
TRBV7-2	TRBD2	TRBJ2-1	NA	TGTGCCAGCAGCTTAGGCGGGAGTAACAATGAGCAGTTCTTC	CASSLGGSNNEQFF
TRBV4-1	NA	TRBJ1-5	NA	TGCGCCAGCAGCCAAGTCGCGGAGGGTACTAGCACAGATACGCAGCATTTT	CASSQVAEGTSTDTQHF
TRBV30	NA	TRBJ2-3	once	TGTGCCTGGAGTGTAATGACGGGGACAGATACGCAGTATTTT	CAWSVMTGTDTQYF
TRBV27	NA	TRBJ1-3	NA	TGTGCCACGCAGGGCGCTGGAAACACCATATATTTT	CATQGAGNTIYF
TRBV5-1	TRBD1	TRBJ2-7	once	TGCGCCAGCAGCTTGGAAACAGGGGGCTACGAGCAGTACTTC	CASSLETGGYEQYF
TRBV7-3	NA	TRBJ1-1	NA	TGTGCCAGCAGCTTAACCGCGGGACCAGGTTACACTGAAGCTTTCTTT	CASSLTAGPGYTEAFF
TRBV7-9	NA	TRBJ2-1	NA	TGTGCCAGCAGCTTAGGTTTAATGCAGTTCTTC	CASSLGLMQFF
TRBV30	NA	TRBJ1-1	NA	TGTGCCTGGACGAGAAGATTGAACACTGAAGCTTTCTTT	CAWTRRLNTEAFF
TRBV6-5	TRBD1	TRBJ2-1	NA	TGTGCCAGCAGAAAAGGACAGGGTATCAATGAGCAGTTCTTC	CASRKGQGINEQFF
TRBV9	NA	TRBJ1-2	once	TGTGCCAGCAGCGTAAGGGGCGCGGGAGGCTACACCTTC	CASSVRGAGGYTF
TRBV14	TRBD2	TRBJ2-2	NA	TGTGCCAGCAGCCAAGAATGGGCTAGCGGGAGGAACACCGGGGAGCTGTTTTTT	CASSQEWASGRNTGELFF
TRBV5-1	TRBD2	TRBJ2-1	NA	TGCGCCAGCAGCTTGGCCCAAGCGGGAGACCGCAATGAGCAGTTCTTC	CASSLAQAGDRNEQFF
TRBV19	NA	TRBJ1-2	NA	TGTGCCAGCCGCGGGAGACAGCTCCTCTATGGTTACACCTTC	CASRGRQLLYGYTF
TRBV5-1	TRBD2	TRBJ2-2	NA	TGCGCCAGCAGCTCTCCTAGCGGGAGTAGGACCGGGGAGCTGTTTTTT	CASSSPSGSRTGELFF
TRBV14	NA	TRBJ1-1	NA	TGTGCCAGCAGCCAACAACTCGGGAGCGAGGCTTTCTTT	CASSQQLGSEAFF
TRBV18	TRBD2	TRBJ2-1	NA	TGTGCCAGCTCGGTACGGACTAGCGGCATTTACAATGAGCAGTTCTTC	CASSVRTSGIYNEQFF
TRBV5-1	NA	TRBJ2-5	NA	TGCGCCAGCAGCGTCTCAGGGGGGCCCACCTCAGAGCAGTACTTC	CASSVSGGPTSEQYF
TRBV11-3	TRBD2	TRBJ2-7	NA	TGTGCCAGCAGCCACCGGGGGGGAACCTACGAGCAGTACTTC	CASSHRGGTYEQYF
TRBV5-4	TRBD1	TRBJ2-1	NA	TGTGCCGGGAACCTACAGGGGAGCTCCTACAATGAGCAGTTCTTC	CAGNLQGSSYNEQFF
TRBV18	NA	TRBJ1-1	few	TGTGCCAGCTCACGAGAAGGGGCGCACACTGAAGCTTTCTTT	CASSREGAHTEAFF
TRBV29-1	NA	TRBJ1-1	few	TGCAGCGGAAGGGAGGGGGAGGCTAACACTGAAGCTTTCTTT	CSGREGEANTEAFF
TRBV5-5	NA	TRBJ1-3	NA	TGTGCCAGCAGCGTCAGGGGTGGGAGCTCTGGAAACACCATATATTTT	CASSVRGGSSGNTIYF
TRBV2	TRBD2	TRBJ2-1	NA	TGTGCCAGCAGTGAGGGAGGGCTCAATGAGCAGTTCTTC	CASSEGGLNEQFF
TRBV18	NA	TRBJ1-5	NA	TGTGCCAGCTCGAGACAAGGAACGGATCAGCCCCAGCATTTT	CASSRQGTDQPQHF
TRBV4-3	NA	TRBJ2-1	NA	TGCGCCAGCAGCCAAGGGTCCCGACTGTTCAATGAGCAGTTCTTC	CASSQGSRLFNEQFF
TRBV5-1	NA	TRBJ2-3	NA	TGCGCCAGCAGCCCGGAGGGGGATACGCAGTATTTT	CASSPEGDTQYF
TRBV11-3	TRBD1	TRBJ2-1	NA	TGTGCCAGCAGCAGGGACAGCATTAATGAGCAGTTCTTC	CASSRDSINEQFF
TRBV9	TRBD2	TRBJ2-3	NA	TGTGCCAGCACCATTGGGACTAGCGGGCTCCTCCTCCACCCAGATACGCAGTATTTT	CASTIGTSGLLLHPDTQYF
TRBV19	NA	TRBJ1-2	once	TGTGCCAGTATGCCCGGGACAATGAGCTGGGCTAACTATGGCTACACCTTC	CASMPGTMSWANYGYTF
TRBV5-5	TRBD1	TRBJ1-1	NA	TGTGCCAGCAGCTCCATCCCAGGGGGCGACACTGAAGCTTTCTTT	CASSSIPGGDTEAFF
TRBV7-8	NA	TRBJ1-3	NA	TGTGCCAGCACCTTAACTCAGGGGTCTGGAAACACCATATATTTT	CASTLTQGSGNTIYF
TRBV4-1	NA	TRBJ1-2	few	TGCGCCAGCAGCCAAGAAAGGGACATCTCTGGCTACACCTTC	CASSQERDISGYTF
TRBV7-6	TRBD1	TRBJ2-3	NA	TGTGCCAGCAGCCGAGGACAGGGGGAAAGCACAGATACGCAGTATTTT	CASSRGQGESTDTQYF
TRBV27	TRBD1	TRBJ1-6	few	TGTGCCAGCAGAAAAAGGGGGCCCGGAGCACTTAATTCACCCCTCCACTTT	CASRKRGPGALNSPLHF
TRBV27	NA	TRBJ2-7	once	TGTGCCAGCAGTCTAAACGGACAGTTCCCCTACGAGCAGTACTTC	CASSLNGQFPYEQYF
TRBV23-1	NA	TRBJ1-5	NA	TGCGCCAGCAGTCAAGGCGGGCTGGATCAGCCCCAGCATTTT	CASSQGGLDQPQHF
TRBV6-1	NA	TRBJ1-1	NA	TGTGCCAGCAGCGCTTATCAGGACACTGAAGCTTTCTTT	CASSAYQDTEAFF
TRBV25-1	NA	TRBJ2-4	NA	TGTGCCAGCAGTGGTTTTTCCCGGGACATTCAGTACTTC	CASSGFSRDIQYF
TRBV28	NA	TRBJ2-5	few	TGTGCCTCCCGGGACTCCCAAGAGACCCAGTACTTC	CASRDSQETQYF
TRBV7-9	TRBD1	TRBJ1-4	NA	TGTGCCAGCAAGGGACAGGGGTCCGCTAATGAAAAACTGTTTTTT	CASKGQGSANEKLFF
TRBV7-9	TRBD2	TRBJ2-5	once	TGTGCCAGCAGCCCCCAGGTGAGCGGGGCAGGGACCCAGTACTTC	CASSPQVSGAGTQYF
TRBV2	TRBD1	TRBJ2-7	NA	TGTGCCAGCAGTGAACAGGGGGCCTACGAGCAGTACTTC	CASSEQGAYEQYF
TRBV9	NA	TRBJ2-7	NA	TGTGCCAGCAGCGTAGGTGACAGGCCCTACGAGCAGTACTTC	CASSVGDRPYEQYF
TRBV30	NA	TRBJ1-4	NA	TGTGCCTGGAGTTATTCGGGTGAAAAACTGTTTTTT	CAWSYSGEKLFF
TRBV27	NA	TRBJ2-1	NA	TGTGCCAGCAGTTTGCAAAACAGGGTCCTCGTACAGTTCTTC	CASSLQNRVLVQFF
TRBV9	NA	TRBJ1-3	NA	TGTGCCAGCAGCGTAGAGCCAGGGCTTGGAAACACCATATATTTT	CASSVEPGLGNTIYF
TRBV9	TRBD1	TRBJ2-7	NA	TGTGCCAGCAGCGTAGCGGGACAGGGCTACGAGCAGTACTTC	CASSVAGQGYEQYF
TRBV29-1	TRBD1	TRBJ2-7	NA	TGCAGCGTTGCTTACAGGGGGGCGGCCTACGAGCAGTACTTC	CSVAYRGAAYEQYF
TRBV7-2	NA	TRBJ2-7	few	TGTGCCAGCAGCCCCTCCGCAGGGGGGACCCCCTACGAGCAGTACTTC	CASSPSAGGTPYEQYF